These 7 T cell receptor beta chains were all obtained from the same sample, sequenced in a study of blood T cells in healthy people across ages. Together with a sample-barcoded 5' primer, a J-beta primer mix was included in a second PCR lasting about 6 to 11 cycles. TCRdb analysed the 5' RACE reads with MiXCR anew, one entry per CDR3 protein. The table shows roughly 830,000 distinct CDR3 sequences, with roughly 60% occurring only once. Sequencing input: blood. These receptors all come from a man aged 25 to 45 in good health.

This CDR3 reads CASSLVFEQSYDDSPLHF. CDR3 sequence (DNA): TGTGCCAGCAGCCTCGTTTTTGAGCAGTCTTATGACGACTCACCCCTCCACTTT. The chain joins TRBV4-2 to TRBJ1-6; no definite D call. The CDR3 contains 18 residues. V lost 4 bases and J 10 bases, leaving 26 bases between the germline ends. CDR1 is LGHNA and CDR2 is YNFKEQ in the germline V gene.

The rearrangement uses TRBV12-3 or TRBV12-4 and TRBJ2-4; 9 nucleotides agree with TRBD2. There are 15 residues in the CDR3. V was clipped by 3 bases and J by 6 bases; unmatched bases: 6. The CDR3 loop is CASSFGLAIGNIQYF. CDR3 nucleotide sequence: TGTGCCAGCAGTTTCGGACTAGCGATTGGAAACATTCAGTACTTC.

This clonotype came up a few times. J is TRBJ2-4 and V is TRBV6-5; TRBD1 matches at 7 bases. The DNA end favors TRBJ2-7, so the J call may be wrong. Per the germline V gene, CDR1 is MNHEY and CDR2 is SVGAGI. The CDR3 spans 12 residues. Written as DNA, the CDR3 is TGTGCCAGCAGTACCTACAGGGGCGAGCAGTACTTC. Its translation is CASSTYRGEQYF.

This chain connects TRBV20-1 to TRBJ1-5; 8 bases are shared with TRBD1. Germline CDR1 and CDR2: DFQATT and SNEGSKA (reference sequence). This CDR3 is built from 15 residues. The V gene end was trimmed by 2 bases and the J gene end by 4 bases; junction bases not matched to a gene: 7. The CDR3 reads CSARPIGQGNQPQHF. CDR3 in DNA: TGCAGTGCTAGACCCATCGGACAGGGAAATCAGCCCCAGCATTTT.

The rearrangement joins TRBV20-1 to TRBJ2-1; TRBD1 aligns across 11 bases. This CDR3 has 14 residues. Germline V gene sequence: CDR1 DFQATT, CDR2 SNEGSKA (reference sequence). Trimming took 5 bases from V and 6 from J; bases not matched to a gene: 6. Written as DNA, the CDR3 is TGCAGTGCTGCCGGGACAGGGGGTTGCAATGAGCAGTTCTTC. The encoded protein is CSAAGTGGCNEQFF.

V and J are TRBV7-2 and TRBJ2-1; 9 nucleotides match TRBD1. The closer fit of TRBJ2-7 to the DNA end suggests the J call may be wrong. This CDR3 comprises 17 residues. Germline loops: CDR1 SGHTA, CDR2 FQGNSA. The CDR3 region has the DNA TGTGCCAGCAGTTCTACCGGGACAGGGAGCTCCTACAATGAGCAGTACTTC. It codes for CASSSTGTGSSYNEQYF.

The chain couples TRBV7-2 to TRBJ2-3; 10 bases line up with TRBD2. The CDR3 length is 15 residues. The trim removed 4 bases at V and 2 bases at J, leaving 3 bases unmatched. CDR1 is SGHTA, CDR2 FQGNSA, per germline. The CDR3 loop is CASSWTSGYTDTQYF. The CDR3 region has the DNA TGTGCCAGCAGCTGGACTAGCGGTTACACAGATACGCAGTATTTT.